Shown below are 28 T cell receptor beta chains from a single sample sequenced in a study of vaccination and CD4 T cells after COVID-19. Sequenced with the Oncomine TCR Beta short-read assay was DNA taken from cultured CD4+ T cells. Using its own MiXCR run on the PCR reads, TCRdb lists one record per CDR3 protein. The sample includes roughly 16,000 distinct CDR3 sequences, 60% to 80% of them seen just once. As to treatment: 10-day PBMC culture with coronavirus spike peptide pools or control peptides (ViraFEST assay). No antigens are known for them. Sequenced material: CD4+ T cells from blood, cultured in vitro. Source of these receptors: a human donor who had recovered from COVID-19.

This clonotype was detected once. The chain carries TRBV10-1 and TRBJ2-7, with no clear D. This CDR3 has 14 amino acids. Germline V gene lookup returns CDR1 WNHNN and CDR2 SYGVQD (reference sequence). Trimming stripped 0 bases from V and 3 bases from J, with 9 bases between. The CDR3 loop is CASSESGRYYEQYF. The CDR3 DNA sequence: TGCGCCAGCAGTGAGTCTGGCAGATACTACGAGCAGTACTTC.

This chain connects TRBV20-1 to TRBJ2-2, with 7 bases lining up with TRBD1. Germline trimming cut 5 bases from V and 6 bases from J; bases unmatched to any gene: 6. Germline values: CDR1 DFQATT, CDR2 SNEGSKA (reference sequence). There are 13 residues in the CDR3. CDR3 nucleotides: TGCAGTGCTGCAACACAGGGGTCCGGGGAGCTGTTTTTT. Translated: CSAATQGSGELFF.

The CDR3: CASTPGQGHQPQHF. CDR3 in DNA: TGTGCCAGCACTCCAGGACAGGGCCATCAGCCCCAGCATTTT. The chain joins TRBV6-2 or TRBV6-3 to TRBJ1-5; 8 bases are a match to TRBD1. Germline V gives CDR1 MNHEY, CDR2 SVGEGT. V gave up 7 bases and J gave up 5 bases; unmatched junction bases: 7. There are 14 residues in the CDR3.

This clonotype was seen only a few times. The CDR3 region is CSASLENTIYF. The CDR3 region has the DNA TGCAGTGCTAGTCTCGAAAACACCATATATTTT. This chain uses TRBV20-1 with TRBJ1-3, with D uncertain. V was shortened by 3 bases and J by 6 bases, with 6 bases between the two germline ends. Looked up from germline, CDR1 is DFQATT and CDR2 is SNEGSKA (reference sequence). This CDR3 region has 11 residues.

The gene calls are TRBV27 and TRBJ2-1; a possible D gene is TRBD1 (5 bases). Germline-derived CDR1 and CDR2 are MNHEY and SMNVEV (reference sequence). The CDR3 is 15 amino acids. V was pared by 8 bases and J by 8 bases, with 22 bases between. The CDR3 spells CASGHQARMGHEQFF. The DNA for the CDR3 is TGTGCCAGCGGACACCAAGCACGAATGGGCCATGAGCAGTTCTTC.

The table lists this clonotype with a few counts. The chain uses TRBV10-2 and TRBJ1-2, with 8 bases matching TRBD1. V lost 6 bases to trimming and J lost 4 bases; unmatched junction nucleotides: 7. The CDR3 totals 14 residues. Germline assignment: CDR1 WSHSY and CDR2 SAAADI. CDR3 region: CASSRTGTTYGYTF. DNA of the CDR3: TGCGCCAGCAGCCGGACAGGGACGACCTATGGCTACACCTTC.

CDR3 nucleotide sequence: TGCAGTGCTAGCCCGATCAATCAGCCCCAGCATTTT. Its protein product is CSASPINQPQHF. The V and J genes are TRBV20-1 and TRBJ1-5; D uncertain. With 3 bases removed from V and 3 bases from J, the gap between germline ends came to 6 bases. The length of the CDR3 is 12 residues. Germline CDR1 DFQATT, CDR2 SNEGSKA (reference sequence).

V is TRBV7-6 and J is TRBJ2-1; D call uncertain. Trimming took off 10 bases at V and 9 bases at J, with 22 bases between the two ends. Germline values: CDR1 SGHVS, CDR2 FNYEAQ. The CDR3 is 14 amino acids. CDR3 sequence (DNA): TGTGCCACCTCCCCCGGGCGAACTGGCGGTGAGCAGTTCTTC. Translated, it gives CATSPGRTGGEQFF.

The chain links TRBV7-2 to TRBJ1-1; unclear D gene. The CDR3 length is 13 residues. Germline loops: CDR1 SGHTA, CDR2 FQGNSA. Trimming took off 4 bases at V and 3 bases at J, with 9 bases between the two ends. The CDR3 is CASSSTLDTEAFF. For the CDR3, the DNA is TGTGCCAGCAGCTCAACACTTGACACTGAAGCTTTCTTT.

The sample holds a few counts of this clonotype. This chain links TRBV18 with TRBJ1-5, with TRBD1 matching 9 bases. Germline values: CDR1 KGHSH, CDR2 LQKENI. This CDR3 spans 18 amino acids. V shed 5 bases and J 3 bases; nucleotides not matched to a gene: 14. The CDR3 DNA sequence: TGTGCCAGCTCAGCCACAGGGGGCCGAATGCTGGCCAATCAGCCCCAGCATTTT. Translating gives CASSATGGRMLANQPQHF.

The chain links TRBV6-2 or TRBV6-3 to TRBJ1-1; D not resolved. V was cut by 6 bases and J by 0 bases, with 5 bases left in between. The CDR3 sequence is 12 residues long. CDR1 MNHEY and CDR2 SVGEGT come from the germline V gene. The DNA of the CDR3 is TGTGCCAGCAGCCCTATGAACACTGAAGCTTTCTTT. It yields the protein CASSPMNTEAFF.

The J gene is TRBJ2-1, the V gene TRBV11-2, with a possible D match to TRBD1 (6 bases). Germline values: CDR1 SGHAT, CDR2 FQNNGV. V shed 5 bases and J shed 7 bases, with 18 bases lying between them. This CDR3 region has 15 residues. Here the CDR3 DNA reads TGTGCCAGCAGCCACCCGACAGGAAGAATAAATGAGCAGTTCTTC. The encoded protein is CASSHPTGRINEQFF.

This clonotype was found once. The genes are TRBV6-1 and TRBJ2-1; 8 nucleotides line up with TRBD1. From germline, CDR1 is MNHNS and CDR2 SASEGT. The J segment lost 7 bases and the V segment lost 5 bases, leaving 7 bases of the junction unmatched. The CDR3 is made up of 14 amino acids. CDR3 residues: CASSPDRDRNEQFF. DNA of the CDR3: TGTGCCAGCAGTCCCGACAGGGACAGGAATGAGCAGTTCTTC.

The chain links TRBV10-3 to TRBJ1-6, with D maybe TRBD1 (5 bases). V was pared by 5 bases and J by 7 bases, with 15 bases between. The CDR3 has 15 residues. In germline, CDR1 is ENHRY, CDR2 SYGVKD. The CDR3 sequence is CAISPRDVENSPLHF. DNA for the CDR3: TGTGCCATCAGTCCCAGGGACGTTGAAAATTCACCCCTCCACTTT.

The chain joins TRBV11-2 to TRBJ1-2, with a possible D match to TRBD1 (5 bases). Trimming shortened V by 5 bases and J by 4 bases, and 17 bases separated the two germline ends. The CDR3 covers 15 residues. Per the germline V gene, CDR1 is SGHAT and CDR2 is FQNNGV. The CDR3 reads CASSPDSATAYGYTF. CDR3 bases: TGTGCCAGCAGCCCCGACAGCGCGACGGCCTATGGCTACACCTTC.

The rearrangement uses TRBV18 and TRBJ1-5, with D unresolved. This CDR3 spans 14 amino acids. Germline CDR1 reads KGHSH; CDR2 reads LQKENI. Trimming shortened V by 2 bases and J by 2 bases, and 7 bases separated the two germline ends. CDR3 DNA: TGTGCCAGCTCACCATTCGACGGCAATCAGCCCCAGCATTTT. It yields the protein CASSPFDGNQPQHF.

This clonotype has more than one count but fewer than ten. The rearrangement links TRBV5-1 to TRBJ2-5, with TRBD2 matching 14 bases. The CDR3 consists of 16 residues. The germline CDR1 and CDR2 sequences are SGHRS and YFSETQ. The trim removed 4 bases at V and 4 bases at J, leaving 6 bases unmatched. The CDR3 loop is CASSGGTSGSRETQYF. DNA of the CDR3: TGCGCCAGCAGCGGCGGGACTAGCGGGAGTCGAGAGACCCAGTACTTC.

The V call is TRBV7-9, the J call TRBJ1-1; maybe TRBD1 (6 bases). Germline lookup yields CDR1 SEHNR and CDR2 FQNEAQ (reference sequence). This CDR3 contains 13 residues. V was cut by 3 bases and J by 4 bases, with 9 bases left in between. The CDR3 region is CASSLDRRTEAFF. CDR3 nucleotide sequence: TGTGCCAGCAGCTTGGACAGACGCACTGAAGCTTTCTTT.

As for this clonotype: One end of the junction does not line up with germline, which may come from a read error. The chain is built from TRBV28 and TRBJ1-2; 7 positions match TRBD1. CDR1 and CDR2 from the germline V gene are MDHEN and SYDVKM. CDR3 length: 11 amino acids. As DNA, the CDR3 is TGTGCCAGCAGTTGGGACAGCACCACGGAATTC. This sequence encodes CASSWDSTTEF.

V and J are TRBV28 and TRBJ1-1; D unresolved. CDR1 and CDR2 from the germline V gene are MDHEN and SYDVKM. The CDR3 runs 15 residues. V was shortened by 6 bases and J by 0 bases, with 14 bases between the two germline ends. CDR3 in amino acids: CASSPLNGLNTEAFF. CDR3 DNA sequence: TGTGCCAGCAGCCCCCTGAACGGCCTGAACACTGAAGCTTTCTTT.

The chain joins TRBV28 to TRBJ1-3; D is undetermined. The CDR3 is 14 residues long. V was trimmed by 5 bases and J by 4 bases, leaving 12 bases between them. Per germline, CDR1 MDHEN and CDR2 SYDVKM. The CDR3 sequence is CASSLTESGNTIYF. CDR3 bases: TGTGCCAGCAGTCTCACAGAGTCGGGAAACACCATATATTTT.

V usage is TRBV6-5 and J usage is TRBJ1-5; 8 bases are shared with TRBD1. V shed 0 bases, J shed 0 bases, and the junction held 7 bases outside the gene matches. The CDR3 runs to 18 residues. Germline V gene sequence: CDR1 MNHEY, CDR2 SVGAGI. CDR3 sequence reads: CASSYSDRGQVSNQPQHF. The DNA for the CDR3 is TGTGCCAGCAGTTACTCCGACCGGGGACAGGTTAGCAATCAGCCCCAGCATTTT.

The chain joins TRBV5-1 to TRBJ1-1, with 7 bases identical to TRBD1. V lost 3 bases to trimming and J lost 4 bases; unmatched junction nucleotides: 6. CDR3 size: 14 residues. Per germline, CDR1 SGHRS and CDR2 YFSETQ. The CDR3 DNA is TGCGCCAGCAGCTCTCGACAGGGCGCCACTGAAGCTTTCTTT. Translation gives CASSSRQGATEAFF.

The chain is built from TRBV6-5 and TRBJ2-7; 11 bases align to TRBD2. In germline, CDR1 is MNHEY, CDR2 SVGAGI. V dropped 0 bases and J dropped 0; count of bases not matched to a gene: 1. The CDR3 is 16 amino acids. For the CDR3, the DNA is TGTGCCAGCAGTTACTCAGGGACTAGCGGCTCCTACGAGCAGTACTTC. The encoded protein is CASSYSGTSGSYEQYF.

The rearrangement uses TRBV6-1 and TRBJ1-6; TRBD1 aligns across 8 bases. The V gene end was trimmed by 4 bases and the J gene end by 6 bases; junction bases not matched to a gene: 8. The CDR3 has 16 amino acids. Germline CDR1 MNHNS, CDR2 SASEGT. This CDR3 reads CASSASTGALNSPLHF. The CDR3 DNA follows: TGTGCCAGCAGTGCCTCGACAGGGGCCCTTAATTCACCCCTCCACTTT.

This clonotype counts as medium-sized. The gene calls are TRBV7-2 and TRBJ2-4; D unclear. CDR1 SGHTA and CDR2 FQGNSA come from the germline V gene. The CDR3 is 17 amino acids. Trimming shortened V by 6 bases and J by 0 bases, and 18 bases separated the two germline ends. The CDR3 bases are TGTGCCAGCAGTCCTAGTTTTATCAGCTTAGCCAAAAACATTCAGTACTTC. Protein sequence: CASSPSFISLAKNIQYF.

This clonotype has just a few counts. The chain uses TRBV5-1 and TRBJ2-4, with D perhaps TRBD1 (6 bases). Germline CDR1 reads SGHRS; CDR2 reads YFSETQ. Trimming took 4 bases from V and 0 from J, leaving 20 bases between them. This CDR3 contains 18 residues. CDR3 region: CASSPGQSGTLAKNIQYF. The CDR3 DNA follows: TGCGCCAGCAGCCCTGGACAGTCAGGCACGCTAGCCAAAAACATTCAGTACTTC.

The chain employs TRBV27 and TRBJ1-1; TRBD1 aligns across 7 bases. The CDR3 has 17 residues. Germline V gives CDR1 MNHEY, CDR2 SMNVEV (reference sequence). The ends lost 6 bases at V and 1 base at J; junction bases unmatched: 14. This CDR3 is CASSSLGRGRGNTEAFF. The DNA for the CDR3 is TGTGCCAGCAGCTCTCTTGGGAGGGGGCGCGGGAACACTGAAGCTTTCTTT.